The 15 T cell receptor beta chains listed next were all sequenced from one sample in a study of regulatory T cells in long-lasting Graves disease. Combining iRepertoire HTBI primers with Arm-PCR of CDR3 regions, the authors built TCR beta libraries. TCRdb processed the multiplex PCR reads anew with MiXCR; each CDR3 protein has one entry. This table holds approximately 400,000 distinct CDR3 sequences, over 14% found once. Regarding time point: newly diagnosed GD, antithyroid drugs for less than 3 months. Extracted PBMC RNA gave rise to the TCR library. These data also featured in a second study, about T cells in Graves' hyperthyroidism and ophthalmopathy.

The source material was peripheral blood mononuclear cells (PBMCs), sampled at new diagnosis, from a patient treated with antithyroid drugs. These receptor sequences come from a middle-aged woman with Graves disease.

This clonotype was counted at least ten times. This chain links TRBV28 with TRBJ1-4; 7 bases are shared with TRBD1. The junction had 9 bases not matched to a gene; V was cut back by 6 bases and J by 2 bases. Germline CDR1 reads MDHEN; CDR2 reads SYDVKM. The CDR3 totals 16 residues. The CDR3 region is CASSPYLGQTNEKLFF. DNA of the CDR3: TGTGCCAGCAGCCCATATTTGGGACAGACTAATGAAAAACTGTTTTTT.

This clonotype was detected many times. CDR3 protein: CASSPGFGGGKQFF. The CDR3 DNA follows: TGTGCCAGCAGCCCGGGATTCGGGGGGGGAAAGCAGTTCTTC. The chain employs TRBV2 and TRBJ2-1, with 8 bases that match TRBD2. The CDR3 spans 14 residues. Germline-derived CDR1 and CDR2 are SNHLY and FYNNEI. V gave up 6 bases and J gave up 11 bases; unmatched junction bases: 12.

The table lists this clonotype with many counts. V and J are TRBV5-1 and TRBJ1-1; 7 nucleotides agree with TRBD1. Germline V CDR1 and CDR2: SGHRS, YFSETQ. The junction had 3 bases not matched to a gene; V was cut back by 0 bases and J by 1 base. This CDR3 spans 15 amino acids. In nucleotides, the CDR3 is TGCGCCAGCAGCTTGGCGGGACAGACGAACACTGAAGCTTTCTTT. Translating gives CASSLAGQTNTEAFF. The full variable domain, rest sourced from reference TRBV5-1 and TRBJ1-1, is KAGVTQTPRYLIKTRGQQVTLSCSPISGHRSVSWYQQTPGQGLQFLFEYFSETQRNKGNFPGRFSGRQFSNSRSEMNVSTLELGDSALYLCASSLAGQTNTEAFFGQGTRLTVV.

At least ten counts were recorded for this clonotype. V gene TRBV28 combines with J gene TRBJ1-2; D may be TRBD1 (6 bases). Trimming stripped 6 bases from V and 3 bases from J, with 17 bases between. Germline CDR1 and CDR2: MDHEN and SYDVKM. The CDR3 extends over 15 amino acids. In nucleotides, the CDR3 is TGTGCCAGCAGCCTCATGGGGGGGCCGGACTATGGCTACACCTTC. This codes for CASSLMGGPDYGYTF.

This clonotype was seen ten or more times. The CDR3 loop reads CSAVKAGTRLKETQYF. The CDR3 DNA follows: TGCAGTGCCGTTAAAGCCGGGACTAGGCTAAAAGAGACCCAGTACTTC. This chain uses TRBV20-1 with TRBJ2-5, with TRBD2 identical over 8 bases. V lost 6 bases to trimming and J lost 3 bases; unmatched junction nucleotides: 15. The germline V gene encodes CDR1 DFQATT and CDR2 SNEGSKA (reference sequence). CDR3 size: 16 residues.

Of note for this clonotype: A read error is possible here, since a much larger clone lies one base away. The genes are TRBV6-2 or TRBV6-3 and TRBJ2-5; 10 bases fit TRBD2. The CDR3 length is 17 residues. The germline V gene encodes CDR1 MNHEY and CDR2 SVGEGT. This CDR3 is CAGSYSASGRNRETQYF. The CDR3 region has the DNA TGTGCCGGCAGTTACTCGGCTAGCGGGAGAAATCGGGAGACCCAGTACTTC.

At least ten counts were recorded for this clonotype. The chain has TRBV2 and TRBJ2-7; D remains unclear. Trimming removed 8 bases from V and 0 bases from J, with 8 bases in between. This CDR3 has 12 residues. Per the germline V gene, CDR1 is SNHLY and CDR2 is FYNNEI. CDR3 loop: CASVLYSYEQYF. The CDR3 DNA reads TGTGCCAGCGTCCTCTACTCCTACGAGCAGTACTTC.

The V and J genes are TRBV3-1 and TRBJ2-7; D may match TRBD1 or TRBD2 (5 bases each). V was cut by 2 bases and J by 3 bases, with 11 bases left in between. The CDR3 covers 14 residues. Germline CDR1 and CDR2: LGHDT and YNNKEL (reference sequence). The CDR3 here is CASSQSGPVYEQYF. In DNA form, the CDR3 reads TGTGCCAGCAGCCAATCGGGGCCCGTCTACGAGCAGTACTTC.

This clonotype was counted many times. The chain joins TRBV2 to TRBJ1-1; 10 nucleotides align to TRBD1. This CDR3 is 15 amino acids long. The germline gives CDR1 SNHLY, CDR2 FYNNEI. V trimming: 6 bases; J trimming: 6 bases; junction bases outside the gene matches: 10. CDR3 sequence: CASSNFGQGGPEAFF. The CDR3 coding sequence is TGTGCCAGCAGCAATTTCGGACAGGGGGGACCTGAAGCTTTCTTT.

This clonotype was seen many times. The chain combines TRBV7-2 with TRBJ1-6, with TRBD1 as a possible D gene (6 bases). Germline lookup yields CDR1 SGHTA and CDR2 FQGNSA. The V end was cut by 6 bases, the J end by 2 bases, with 11 bases between. This CDR3 spans 15 amino acids. CDR3 loop: CASRHSGAYNSPLHF. The CDR3 nucleotides read TGTGCCAGCAGGCATTCAGGGGCCTATAATTCACCCCTCCACTTT.

This clonotype came up many times. The chain links TRBV27 to TRBJ2-1; unclear D gene. The CDR3 contains 12 residues. Trimming removed 5 bases from V and 5 bases from J, with 7 bases in between. CDR1 is MNHEY, CDR2 SMNVEV, per germline (reference sequence). CDR3 coding DNA: TGTGCCAGCAGTCTAACGGACAATGAGCAGTTCTTC. It is translated as CASSLTDNEQFF.

Many counts were recorded for this clonotype. The gene calls are TRBV6-1 and TRBJ2-5; the D gene is possibly TRBD2 (6 bases). CDR1 MNHNS and CDR2 SASEGT come from the germline V gene. Trimming shortened V by 2 bases and J by 4 bases, and 20 bases separated the two germline ends. The CDR3 contains 17 residues. The CDR3 sequence: CASSEMGAAGRGETQYF. In nucleotides, the CDR3 is TGTGCCAGCAGTGAAATGGGCGCGGCGGGGAGAGGAGAGACCCAGTACTTC.

This clonotype was observed many times. This sequence joins TRBV11-3 and TRBJ2-7, with D possibly TRBD1 on 5 matching bases. V dropped 5 bases and J dropped 3 bases, with 11 bases sitting between them. There are 13 residues in the CDR3. CDR1 SGHNT and CDR2 YENEEA come from the germline V gene. CDR3 region: CASSQGSFYEQYF. In DNA, the CDR3 is TGTGCCAGCAGCCAGGGCAGCTTCTACGAGCAGTACTTC.

In nucleotides, the CDR3 is TGTGCCAGCAGTTCCCAGAACGATGAGCAGTTCTTC. Translating gives CASSSQNDEQFF. The chain has TRBV28 and TRBJ2-1, with D unresolved. Per germline, CDR1 MDHEN and CDR2 SYDVKM. CDR3 length: 12 residues. V was cut by 4 bases and J by 8 bases, with 9 bases left in between.

The J gene is TRBJ1-5, the V gene TRBV5-1; possibly TRBD1 for D (6 bases). Deletions cut 4 bases from V and 5 bases from J, with 10 bases between. The CDR3 is 13 amino acids. Germline CDR1 reads SGHRS; CDR2 reads YFSETQ. The CDR3 nucleotides read TGCGCCAGCAGCGAGGACAGCTATCAGCCCCAGCATTTT. It is translated as CASSEDSYQPQHF. The entire variable domain, with the rest obtained from reference TRBV5-1 and TRBJ1-5, is as follows: KAGVTQTPRYLIKTRGQQVTLSCSPISGHRSVSWYQQTPGQGLQFLFEYFSETQRNKGNFPGRFSGRQFSNSRSEMNVSTLELGDSALYLCASSEDSYQPQHFGDGTRLSIL.